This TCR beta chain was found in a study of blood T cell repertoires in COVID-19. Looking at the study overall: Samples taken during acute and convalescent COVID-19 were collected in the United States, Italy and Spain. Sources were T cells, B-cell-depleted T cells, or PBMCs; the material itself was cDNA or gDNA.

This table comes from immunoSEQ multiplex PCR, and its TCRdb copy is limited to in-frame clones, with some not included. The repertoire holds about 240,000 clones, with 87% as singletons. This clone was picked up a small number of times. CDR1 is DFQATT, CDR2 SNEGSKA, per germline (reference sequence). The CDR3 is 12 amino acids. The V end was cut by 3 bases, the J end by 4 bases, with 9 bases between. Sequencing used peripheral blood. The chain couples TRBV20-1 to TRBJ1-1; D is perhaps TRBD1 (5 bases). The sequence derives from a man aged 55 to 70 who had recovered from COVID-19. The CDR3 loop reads CSASRGGTEAFF. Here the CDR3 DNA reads TGCAGTGCTAGTCGGGGGGGCACTGAAGCTTTCTTT.